This T cell receptor beta chain was sequenced for a study of glioma-infiltrating T cells after dendritic cell vaccination. Germline assignment: CDR1 SEHNR and CDR2 FQNEAQ (reference sequence). The V end was cut by 5 bases, the J end by 8 bases, with 7 bases between. CDR3 size: 11 residues. Up to about 2 ug genomic DNA was used for TCRB CDR3 amplification. TCRdb's copy holds only in-frame clones and misses some; the assay was immunoSEQ multiplex PCR. This table holds 93,000 or so clones, 75% to 85% found once. V is TRBV7-9 and J is TRBJ2-1, with D possibly TRBD2 on 6 matching bases. The material was blood, obtained before dendritic cell vaccination. The sequence derives from a human donor with glioblastoma. CDR3 region: CASSPGDEQFF. CDR3 nucleotides: TGTGCCAGCAGCCCGGGAGATGAGCAGTTCTTC.